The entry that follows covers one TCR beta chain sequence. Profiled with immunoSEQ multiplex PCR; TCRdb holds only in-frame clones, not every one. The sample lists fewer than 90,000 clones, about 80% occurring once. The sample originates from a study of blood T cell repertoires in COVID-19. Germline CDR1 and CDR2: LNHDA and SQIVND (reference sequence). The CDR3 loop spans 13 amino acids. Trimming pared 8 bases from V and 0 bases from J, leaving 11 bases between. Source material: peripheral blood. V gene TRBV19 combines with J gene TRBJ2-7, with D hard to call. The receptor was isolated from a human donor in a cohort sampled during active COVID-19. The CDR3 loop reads CASLETNSYEQYF. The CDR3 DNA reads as TGTGCCAGTCTTGAAACTAACTCCTACGAGCAGTACTTC.